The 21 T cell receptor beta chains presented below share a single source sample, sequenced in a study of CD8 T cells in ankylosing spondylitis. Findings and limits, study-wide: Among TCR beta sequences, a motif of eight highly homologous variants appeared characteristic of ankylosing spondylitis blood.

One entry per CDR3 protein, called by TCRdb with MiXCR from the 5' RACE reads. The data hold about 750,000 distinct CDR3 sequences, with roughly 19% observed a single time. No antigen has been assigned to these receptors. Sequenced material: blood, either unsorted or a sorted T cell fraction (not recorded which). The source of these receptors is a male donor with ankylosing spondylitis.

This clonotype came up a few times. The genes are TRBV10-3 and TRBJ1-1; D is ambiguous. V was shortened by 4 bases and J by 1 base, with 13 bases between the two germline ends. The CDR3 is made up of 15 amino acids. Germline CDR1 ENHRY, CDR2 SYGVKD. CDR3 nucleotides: TGTGCCATCAGTGCGTTTGATCCGGGGAACACTGAAGCTTTCTTT. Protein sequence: CAISAFDPGNTEAFF.

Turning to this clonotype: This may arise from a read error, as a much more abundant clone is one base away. The CDR3 here is CASGKGDSYEKLFF. CDR3 nucleotides: TGCGCCAGCGGGAAGGGCGACTCTTATGAAAAACTGTTTTTT. The J gene is TRBJ1-4, the V gene TRBV5-1; D remains unclear. Germline V CDR1 and CDR2: SGHRS, YFSETQ. This CDR3 region has 14 residues. Trimming pared 7 bases from V and 6 bases from J, leaving 16 bases between.

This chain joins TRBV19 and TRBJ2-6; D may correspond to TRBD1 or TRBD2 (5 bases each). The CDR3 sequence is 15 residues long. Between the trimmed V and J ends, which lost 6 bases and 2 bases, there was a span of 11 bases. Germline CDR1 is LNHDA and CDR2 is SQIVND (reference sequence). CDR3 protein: CASRSRGTGANVLTF. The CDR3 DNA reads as TGTGCCAGTAGATCCCGGGGCACTGGGGCCAACGTCCTGACTTTC. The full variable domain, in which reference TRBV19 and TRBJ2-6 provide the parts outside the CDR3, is DGGITQSPKYLFRKEGQNVTLSCEQNLNHDAMYWYRQDPGQGLRLIYYSQIVNDFQKGDIAEGYSVSREKKESFPLTVTSAQKNPTAFYLCASRSRGTGANVLTFGAGSRLTVL.

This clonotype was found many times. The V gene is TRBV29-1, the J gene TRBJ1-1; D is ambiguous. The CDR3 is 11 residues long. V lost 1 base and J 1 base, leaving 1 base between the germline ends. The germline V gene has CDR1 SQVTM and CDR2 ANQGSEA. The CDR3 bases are TGCAGCGTTGAAGCGAACACTGAAGCTTTCTTT. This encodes CSVEANTEAFF.

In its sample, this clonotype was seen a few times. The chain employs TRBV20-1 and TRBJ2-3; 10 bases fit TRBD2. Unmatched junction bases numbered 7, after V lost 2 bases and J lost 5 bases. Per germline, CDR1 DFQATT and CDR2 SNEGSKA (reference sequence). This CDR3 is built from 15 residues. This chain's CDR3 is CSARRQRGGQDTQYF. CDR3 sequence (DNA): TGCAGTGCTAGACGGCAGCGGGGGGGTCAAGATACGCAGTATTTT.

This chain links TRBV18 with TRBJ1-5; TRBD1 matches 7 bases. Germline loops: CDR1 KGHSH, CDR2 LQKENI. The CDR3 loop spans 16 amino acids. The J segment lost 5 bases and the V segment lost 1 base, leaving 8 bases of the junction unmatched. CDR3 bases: TGTGCCAGCTCACCACTTCCAGGGGGTTTAGATCAGCCCCAGCATTTT. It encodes CASSPLPGGLDQPQHF.

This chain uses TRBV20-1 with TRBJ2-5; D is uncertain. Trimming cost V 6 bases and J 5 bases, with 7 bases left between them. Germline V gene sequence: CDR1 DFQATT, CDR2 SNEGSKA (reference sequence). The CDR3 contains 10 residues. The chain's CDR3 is CSALWETQYF. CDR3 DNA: TGCAGTGCACTGTGGGAGACCCAGTACTTC.

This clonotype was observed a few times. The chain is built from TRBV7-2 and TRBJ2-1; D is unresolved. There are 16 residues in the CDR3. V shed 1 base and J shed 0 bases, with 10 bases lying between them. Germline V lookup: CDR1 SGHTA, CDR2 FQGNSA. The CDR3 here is CASSLEVHGSYNEQFF. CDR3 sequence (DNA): TGTGCCAGCAGCTTAGAGGTCCATGGCTCCTACAATGAGCAGTTCTTC. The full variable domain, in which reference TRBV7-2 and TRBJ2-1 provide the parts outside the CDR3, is GAGVSQSPSNKVTEKGKDVELRCDPISGHTALYWYRQSLGQGLEFLIYFQGNSAPDKSGLPSDRFSAERTGGSVSTLTIQRTQQEDSAVYLCASSLEVHGSYNEQFFGPGTRLTVL.

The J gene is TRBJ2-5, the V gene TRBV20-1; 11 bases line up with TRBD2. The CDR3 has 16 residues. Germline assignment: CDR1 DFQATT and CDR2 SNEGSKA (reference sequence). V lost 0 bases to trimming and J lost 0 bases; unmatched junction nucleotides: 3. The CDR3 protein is CSARDPSGGYQETQYF. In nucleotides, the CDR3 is TGCAGTGCTAGAGATCCTAGCGGGGGGTACCAAGAGACCCAGTACTTC.

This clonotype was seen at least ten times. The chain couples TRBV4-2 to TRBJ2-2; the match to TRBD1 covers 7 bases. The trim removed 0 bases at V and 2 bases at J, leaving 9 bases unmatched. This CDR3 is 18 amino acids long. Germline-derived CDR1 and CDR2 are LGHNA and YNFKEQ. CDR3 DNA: TGTGCCAGCAGCCAAGATCTAGGGGGCTCCCACAACACCGGGGAGCTGTTTTTT. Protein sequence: CASSQDLGGSHNTGELFF.

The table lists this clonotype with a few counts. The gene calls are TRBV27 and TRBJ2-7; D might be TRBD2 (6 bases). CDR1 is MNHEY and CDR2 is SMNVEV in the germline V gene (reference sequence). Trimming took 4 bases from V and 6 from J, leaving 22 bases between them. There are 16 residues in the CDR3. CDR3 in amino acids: CASSWRGLDGVGEQYF. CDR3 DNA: TGTGCCAGCAGTTGGCGGGGACTTGATGGAGTCGGCGAGCAGTACTTC.

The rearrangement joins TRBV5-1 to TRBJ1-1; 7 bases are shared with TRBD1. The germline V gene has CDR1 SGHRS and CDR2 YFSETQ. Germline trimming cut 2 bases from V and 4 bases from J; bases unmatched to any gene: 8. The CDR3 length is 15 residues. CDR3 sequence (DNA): TGCGCCAGCAGCTTACGACAGGGCGGGAGCACTGAAGCTTTCTTT. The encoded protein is CASSLRQGGSTEAFF.

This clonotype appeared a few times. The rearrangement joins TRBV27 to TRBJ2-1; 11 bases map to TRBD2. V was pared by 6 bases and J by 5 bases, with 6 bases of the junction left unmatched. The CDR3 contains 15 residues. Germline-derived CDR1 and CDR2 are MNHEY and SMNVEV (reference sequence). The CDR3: CASRSGTSGHNEQFF. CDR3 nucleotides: TGTGCCAGCAGATCCGGGACTAGCGGACACAATGAGCAGTTCTTC.

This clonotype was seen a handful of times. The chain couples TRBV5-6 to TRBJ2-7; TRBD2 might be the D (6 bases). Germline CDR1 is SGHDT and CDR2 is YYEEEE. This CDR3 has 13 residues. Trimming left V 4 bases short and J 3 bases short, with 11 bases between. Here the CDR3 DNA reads TGTGCCAGCAGCCGTACTAGCCACTACGAGCAGTACTTC. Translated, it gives CASSRTSHYEQYF.

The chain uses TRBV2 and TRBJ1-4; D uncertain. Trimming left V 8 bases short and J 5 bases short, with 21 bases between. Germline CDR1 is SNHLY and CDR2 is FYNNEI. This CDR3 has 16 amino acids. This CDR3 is CASSSATAELNEKLFF. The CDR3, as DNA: TGTGCCAGCTCCTCGGCGACCGCCGAATTGAATGAAAAACTGTTTTTT.

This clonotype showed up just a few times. The CDR3 loop is CASTTGGGFYEQYF. The CDR3 DNA reads as TGTGCCAGCACCACGGGAGGAGGGTTCTACGAGCAGTACTTC. This chain connects TRBV28 to TRBJ2-7; TRBD2 matches 7 bases. The CDR3 spans 14 residues. Germline values: CDR1 MDHEN, CDR2 SYDVKM. J lost 3 bases, V lost 7 bases, and 9 bases had no gene match.

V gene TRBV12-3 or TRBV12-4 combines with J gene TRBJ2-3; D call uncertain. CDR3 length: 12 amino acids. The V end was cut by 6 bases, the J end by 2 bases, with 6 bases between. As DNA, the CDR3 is TGTGCCAGCAGACAAGACACAGATACGCAGTATTTT. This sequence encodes CASRQDTDTQYF.

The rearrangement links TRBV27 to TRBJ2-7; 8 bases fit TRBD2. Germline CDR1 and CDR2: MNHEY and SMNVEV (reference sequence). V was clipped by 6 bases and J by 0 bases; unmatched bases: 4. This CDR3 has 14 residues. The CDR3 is CASRSGTSSYEQYF. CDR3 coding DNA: TGTGCCAGCAGGTCCGGGACTAGCTCCTACGAGCAGTACTTC.

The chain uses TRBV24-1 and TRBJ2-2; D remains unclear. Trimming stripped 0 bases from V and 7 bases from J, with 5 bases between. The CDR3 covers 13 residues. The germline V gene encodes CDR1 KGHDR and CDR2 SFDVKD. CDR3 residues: CATSDLLGGELFF. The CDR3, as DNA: TGTGCCACCAGTGATTTGCTCGGCGGGGAGCTGTTTTTT.

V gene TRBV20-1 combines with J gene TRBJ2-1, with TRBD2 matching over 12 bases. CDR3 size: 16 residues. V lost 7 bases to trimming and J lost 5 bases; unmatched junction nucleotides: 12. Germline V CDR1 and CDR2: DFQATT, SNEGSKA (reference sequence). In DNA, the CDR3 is TGCAGTGTCTCATTCCCGGGACTAGCGGGTAACAATGAGCAGTTCTTC. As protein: CSVSFPGLAGNNEQFF.

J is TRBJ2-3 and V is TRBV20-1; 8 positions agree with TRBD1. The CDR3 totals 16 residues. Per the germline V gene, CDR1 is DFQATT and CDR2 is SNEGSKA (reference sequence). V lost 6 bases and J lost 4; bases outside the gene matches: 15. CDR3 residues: CSATGLTGVNPDTQYF. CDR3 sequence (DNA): TGCAGTGCCACGGGACTGACAGGGGTAAATCCAGATACGCAGTATTTT.